The 19 T cell receptor beta chains reported below all come from one sample, sequenced in a study of cytomegalovirus exposure and HLA in healthy donors. Researchers ran the PCR with 60 Vbeta and 13 Jbeta primers. Measured with immunoSEQ multiplex PCR; TCRdb has only the in-frame clones, and not every one. The table lists roughly 220,000 clones, more than 80% of them singletons. Sequenced input: PBMCs. All receptors come from a man aged 25 to 45 in good health and CMV-seronegative.

Of note for this clone: Within the sample, other DNA sequences also encode this same CDR3. The V gene is TRBV5-1, the J gene TRBJ1-1; D gene unclear. The germline CDR1 and CDR2 sequences are SGHRS and YFSETQ. The germline V and J ends were trimmed by 0 bases and 2 bases, with 5 bases remaining between them. The CDR3 runs 13 residues. Here the CDR3 reads CASSLDSNTEAFF. The CDR3 DNA sequence: TGCGCCAGCAGCTTGGACAGCAACACTGAAGCTTTCTTT.

This clone has more than one count but fewer than ten. Here the CDR3 reads CASRNGVSGTDTQYF. The DNA of the CDR3 is TGTGCCAGCAGGAACGGGGTATCAGGCACAGATACGCAGTATTTT. This chain joins TRBV6-1 and TRBJ2-3; tentatively, D is TRBD2 (5 bases). The V gene lost 6 bases and the J gene lost 1 base, with 14 bases spanning the gap. The CDR3 consists of 15 residues. Germline V lookup: CDR1 MNHNS, CDR2 SASEGT.

The V and J genes are TRBV5-1 and TRBJ2-1, with TRBD2 identical over 8 bases. Losses at the gene ends were 5 bases for V and 8 bases for J; bases not matched to a gene: 9. The CDR3 length is 14 residues. In germline, CDR1 is SGHRS, CDR2 YFSETQ. The CDR3 DNA is TGCGCCAGCAGGCACCGGGGGGGCATGGATGAGCAGTTCTTC. Amino acids: CASRHRGGMDEQFF.

V and J are TRBV5-4 and TRBJ2-5, with TRBD2 identical over 8 bases. There are 15 residues in the CDR3. The trim removed 3 bases at V and 5 bases at J, leaving 9 bases unmatched. Germline assignment: CDR1 SGHNT and CDR2 YYREEE (reference sequence). CDR3 sequence reads: CASSSPGTRRETQYF. Here the CDR3 DNA reads TGTGCCAGCAGCTCCCCCGGGACTAGGCGTGAGACCCAGTACTTC. Together with reference TRBV5-4 and TRBJ2-5, the CDR3 gives the full variable domain: ETGVTQSPTHLIKTRGQQVTLRCSSQSGHNTVSWYQQALGQGPQFIFQYYREEENGRGNFPPRFSGLQFPNYSSELNVNALELDDSALYLCASSSPGTRRETQYFGPGTRLLVL.

The V call is TRBV9, the J call TRBJ2-1, with D unclear. V was trimmed by 4 bases and J by 0 bases, leaving 11 bases between them. Germline CDR1 and CDR2: SGDLS and YYNGEE. This CDR3 is built from 15 residues. The CDR3 loop reads CASSTPGSSYNEQFF. The CDR3 DNA reads TGTGCCAGCAGCACTCCAGGAAGCTCCTACAATGAGCAGTTCTTC. The whole variable domain, remainder taken from reference TRBV9 and TRBJ2-1, is DSGVTQTPKHLITATGQRVTLRCSPRSGDLSVYWYQQSLDQGLQFLIQYYNGEERAKGNILERFSAQQFPDLHSELNLSSLELGDSALYFCASSTPGSSYNEQFFGPGTRLTVL.

The rearrangement joins TRBV28 to TRBJ2-7; 8 bases fit TRBD1. The CDR3 runs to 14 residues. With V trimmed by 3 bases and J by 5 bases, 6 bases remained unmatched. Germline V gene sequence: CDR1 MDHEN, CDR2 SYDVKM. CDR3 in amino acids: CASSFPGGHDEQYF. CDR3 in DNA: TGTGCCAGCAGTTTCCCAGGGGGCCACGACGAGCAGTACTTC.

This clone has more than one count but fewer than ten. This CDR3 is CAITERGRSATNEKLFF. CDR3 bases: TGCGCCATCACCGAAAGGGGCAGGAGTGCAACTAATGAAAAACTGTTTTTT. The chain is built from TRBV23-1 and TRBJ1-4, with D possibly being TRBD1 (5 bases). TRBV23-1 is filed as an ORF, its function uncertain. The V end was cut by 10 bases, the J end by 0 bases, with 21 bases between. This CDR3 spans 17 amino acids.

The V call is TRBV10-3, the J call TRBJ1-6, with D perhaps matching TRBD1 (5 bases). The CDR3 loop spans 13 amino acids. Germline-derived CDR1 and CDR2 are ENHRY and SYGVKD. Trimming cost V 2 bases and J 10 bases, with 9 bases left between them. This CDR3 reads CAISEGKGSPLHF. The CDR3 nucleotides are TGTGCCATCAGTGAGGGTAAGGGGTCACCCCTCCACTTT.

This sequence joins TRBV28 and TRBJ1-3, with TRBD1 matching over 7 bases. V was clipped by 4 bases and J by 2 bases; unmatched bases: 2. The CDR3 has 14 amino acids. Per the germline V gene, CDR1 is MDHEN and CDR2 is SYDVKM. The CDR3 coding sequence is TGTGCCAGCAGTTCCCAGGGGGCTGGAAACACCATATATTTT. Translated, it gives CASSSQGAGNTIYF.

The chain couples TRBV6-1 to TRBJ1-2, with unresolved D. This CDR3 spans 14 amino acids. CDR1 and CDR2 from the germline V gene are MNHNS and SASEGT. V was trimmed by 5 bases and J by 4 bases, leaving 14 bases between them. The CDR3 sequence is CASSPARKSYGYTF. In nucleotides, the CDR3 is TGTGCCAGCAGTCCGGCCAGGAAATCCTATGGCTACACCTTC.

The chain links TRBV7-9 to TRBJ1-5; D may be TRBD1 (6 bases). The CDR3 extends over 14 amino acids. Trimming shortened V by 4 bases and J by 8 bases, and 15 bases separated the two germline ends. The germline gives CDR1 SEHNR, CDR2 FQNEAQ (reference sequence). The CDR3 DNA is TGTGCCAGCAGCTCCTCAGGGGCCCTGGAGCCCCAGCATTTT. Protein sequence: CASSSSGALEPQHF.

This clone was seen only once. The CDR3 loop is CSVSTGGLTYEQYF. The CDR3 DNA is TGCAGCGTTTCCACAGGGGGACTAACCTACGAGCAGTACTTC. The rearrangement joins TRBV29-1 to TRBJ2-7; D is possibly TRBD1 (8 bases). The CDR3 totals 14 residues. Trimming removed 5 bases at V and 2 bases at J, with 16 bases between. Germline V gives CDR1 SQVTM, CDR2 ANQGSEA.

The rearrangement joins TRBV5-4 to TRBJ2-5; a weak D match, TRBD2 (6 bases). The CDR3 totals 14 residues. V was clipped by 4 bases and J by 5 bases, with 15 bases between them. Germline V CDR1 and CDR2: SGHNT, YYREEE (reference sequence). CDR3 bases: TGTGCCAGCAGCATTCGGGACTCACGGGAGACCCAGTACTTC. This encodes CASSIRDSRETQYF.

The chain employs TRBV28 and TRBJ2-7, with 13 bases lining up with TRBD2. V shed 7 bases, J shed 6 bases, and the junction held 3 bases outside the gene matches. From germline, CDR1 is MDHEN and CDR2 SYDVKM. This CDR3 has 13 residues. This CDR3 is CASKLAGGIEQYF. The DNA for the CDR3 is TGTGCCAGCAAACTAGCGGGGGGGATCGAGCAGTACTTC. The full variable domain, completed using reference TRBV28 and TRBJ2-7, is DVKVTQSSRYLVKRTGEKVFLECVQDMDHENMFWYRQDPGLGLRLIYFSYDVKMKEKGDIPEGYSVSREKKERFSLILESASTNQTSMYLCASKLAGGIEQYFGPGTRLTVT.

This chain connects TRBV12-5 to TRBJ2-4; D is perhaps TRBD1 (6 bases). CDR3 length equals 14 residues. Trimming took 11 bases from V and 0 from J, leaving 14 bases between them. From germline, CDR1 is LGHNT and CDR2 FRNRAP. CDR3 DNA sequence: TGTGCTTCAGGGGCAGACGTAGCCAAAAACATTCAGTACTTC. Its protein product is CASGADVAKNIQYF.

V usage is TRBV5-6 and J usage is TRBJ2-1, with TRBD2 matching 14 bases. The junction had 7 bases not matched to a gene; V was cut back by 5 bases and J by 0 bases. The length of the CDR3 is 18 residues. Per germline, CDR1 SGHDT and CDR2 YYEEEE. The CDR3 sequence: CASSPGLAGDSSYNEQFF. DNA for the CDR3: TGTGCCAGCAGTCCGGGACTAGCGGGGGATAGCTCCTACAATGAGCAGTTCTTC.

The J gene is TRBJ1-5, the V gene TRBV15, with D possibly matching TRBD1 (5 bases). V lost 6 bases to trimming and J lost 2 bases, with 17 bases between them. Germline CDR1 and CDR2: LNHNV and YYDKDF (reference sequence). The CDR3 is 16 amino acids. The CDR3 nucleotides are TGTGCCACCAGTCTTAGAGCAGGGATGGGCAATCAGCCCCAGCATTTT. It encodes CATSLRAGMGNQPQHF.

The chain is built from TRBV6-4 and TRBJ1-2, with 11 positions matching TRBD1. In germline, CDR1 is MRHNA, CDR2 SNTAGT. The CDR3 contains 19 residues. J gave up 5 bases and V 2 bases, and 16 bases lay outside the gene matches. CDR3 sequence (DNA): TGTGCCAGCAGTGACCGAGAGATCCCTAGGACAGGGGGCGAATATGGCTACACCTTC. It is translated as CASSDREIPRTGGEYGYTF.

The chain carries TRBV5-6 and TRBJ2-2, with 8 bases fitting TRBD2. Germline V gives CDR1 SGHDT, CDR2 YYEEEE. The CDR3 contains 15 residues. With 4 bases clipped from V and 5 bases from J, the junction kept 7 bases outside the gene matches. CDR3 region: CASSLSGVGTGELFF. DNA of the CDR3: TGTGCCAGCAGCCTTAGCGGGGTAGGGACCGGGGAGCTGTTTTTT.